This passage covers 26 T cell receptor beta chains from one sample sequenced in a study of radiotherapy plus CTLA-4 blockade in lung cancer. Repertoires were generated with immunoSEQ multiplex PCR, while TCRdb's copy carries only in-frame clones and drops some. Of about 76,000 clones listed, 78% are singletons. Source: peripheral blood, taken from a patient treated with radiotherapy plus ipilimumab. The receptors shown here come from a human donor with non-small cell lung cancer whose response to radiotherapy plus ipilimumab could not be evaluated. Some clones in this sample may be carry-over from other donors' samples.

V and J are TRBV5-4 and TRBJ2-3; 8 bases match TRBD1. The CDR3 is 16 residues long. Germline V lookup: CDR1 SGHNT, CDR2 YYREEE (reference sequence). The V and J ends lost 0 bases and 5 bases, in that order; junction bases with no gene match: 8. CDR3 region: CASSLEAGGRGDTQYF. The CDR3 region has the DNA TGTGCCAGCAGCTTGGAGGCAGGGGGCAGGGGAGATACGCAGTATTTT.

The chain is built from TRBV9 and TRBJ2-1; 8 bases agree with TRBD2. V gave up 1 base and J gave up 8 bases; unmatched junction bases: 8. The CDR3 is 15 amino acids. Looked up from germline, CDR1 is SGDLS and CDR2 is YYNGEE. The CDR3 is CASSVFDGGADEQFF. The CDR3 DNA follows: TGTGCCAGCAGCGTATTTGACGGGGGGGCCGATGAGCAGTTCTTC.

V and J are TRBV9 and TRBJ2-2; possible D gene TRBD1, 5 bases. V dropped 1 base and J dropped 1 base, with 14 bases sitting between them. The length of the CDR3 is 17 residues. Germline CDR1 and CDR2: SGDLS and YYNGEE. The CDR3 region is CASSVSARTLNTGELFF. The DNA of the CDR3 is TGTGCCAGCAGCGTAAGTGCCAGGACATTGAACACCGGGGAGCTGTTTTTT.

The chain couples TRBV2 to TRBJ2-7; TRBD1 matches at 8 bases. Trimming at V came to 10 bases and at J to 11 bases, leaving 19 bases not matched to a gene. The CDR3 is made up of 14 amino acids. Germline CDR1 SNHLY, CDR2 FYNNEI. The CDR3 nucleotides are TGTGCCATCCCAAACTCGGACAGGGAATTTGATAAGTACTTC. Amino acids: CAIPNSDREFDKYF.

V is TRBV2 and J is TRBJ2-5; perhaps TRBD2 as D (6 bases). Trimming removed 6 bases at V and 1 base at J, with 9 bases between. Germline V gene sequence: CDR1 SNHLY, CDR2 FYNNEI. The CDR3 has 13 amino acids. CDR3 sequence reads: CASRVGGQETQYF. The DNA for the CDR3 is TGTGCCAGCAGGGTGGGGGGCCAAGAGACCCAGTACTTC.

The J gene is TRBJ2-2, the V gene TRBV1; the DNA was not compared with TRBD2, the D call given in the table. TRBV1 corresponds to a pseudogene. This CDR3 has 17 amino acids. CDR3 sequence (DNA): TGCACCAGCAGCCAAGGGCGGCGGGGGTCGAACACCGGGGAGCTGTTTTTT. Translation gives CTSSQGRRGSNTGELFF.

This clone was detected a few times. The chain links TRBV6-5 to TRBJ1-5; D unresolved. V gave up 0 bases and J gave up 2 bases, with 5 bases separating them. CDR1 is MNHEY and CDR2 is SVGAGI in the germline V gene. The CDR3 covers 14 residues. The chain's CDR3 is CASSYSQGNQPQHF. CDR3 nucleotide sequence: TGTGCCAGCAGTTACTCTCAGGGCAATCAGCCCCAGCATTTT.

The chain recombines TRBV7-3 with TRBJ1-1; tentative D call: TRBD1 (5 bases). Trimming shortened V by 1 base and J by 1 base, and 10 bases separated the two germline ends. The CDR3 is 15 amino acids. CDR1 SGHTA and CDR2 FQGTGA come from the germline V gene. Here the CDR3 DNA reads TGTGCCAGCAGCTTAAAAGGCCAGGGGAACACTGAAGCTTTCTTT. Its translation: CASSLKGQGNTEAFF.

The chain uses TRBV6-5 and TRBJ1-2; TRBD1 matches at 9 bases. CDR1 and CDR2 from the germline V gene are MNHEY and SVGAGI. V lost 10 bases to trimming and J lost 11 bases; unmatched junction nucleotides: 14. The CDR3 has 13 residues. This CDR3 is CATRDRVKIVYTF. The CDR3 DNA reads TGTGCCACCAGGGACAGGGTCAAGATTGTGTACACCTTC.

This clone was detected only once. The rearrangement links TRBV20-1 to TRBJ2-1; 10 nucleotides align to TRBD2. CDR1 is DFQATT and CDR2 is SNEGSKA in the germline V gene (reference sequence). The CDR3 is 11 residues long. The CDR3 DNA sequence: TGCAGCGGACTAGCGGACAATGAGCAGTTCTTC. It translates to CSGLADNEQFF.

The chain carries TRBV7-2 and TRBJ2-5; 11 nucleotides line up with TRBD2. CDR3 size: 19 residues. V lost 1 base, J lost 0 bases, and 10 bases stayed unmatched. Per the germline V gene, CDR1 is SGHTA and CDR2 is FQGNSA. The CDR3 nucleotides are TGTGCCAGCAGCTTAGTGGCGCTAGCGGGGGGCGGGTACCAAGAGACCCAGTACTTC. This gives the protein CASSLVALAGGGYQETQYF.

This chain uses TRBV29-1 with TRBJ2-1, with D perhaps TRBD2 (5 bases). Germline V lookup: CDR1 SQVTM, CDR2 ANQGSEA. The V end was cut by 7 bases, the J end by 9 bases, with 16 bases between. The CDR3 sequence is 12 residues long. Here the CDR3 reads CSAFPDFSEQFF. CDR3 DNA sequence: TGCAGCGCCTTCCCGGACTTCTCTGAGCAGTTCTTC.

Written as DNA, the CDR3 is TGTGCCAGCAGCTTAAGGGACTCTAGCACAGATACGCAGTATTTT. This gives the protein CASSLRDSSTDTQYF. V is TRBV7-3 and J is TRBJ2-3; possibly TRBD2 for D (6 bases). The ends were cut back, 1 base at V and 0 bases at J, with 8 bases in the middle. The germline V gene encodes CDR1 SGHTA and CDR2 FQGTGA. The CDR3 has 15 residues. The full variable domain, rest sourced from reference TRBV7-3 and TRBJ2-3, is GAGVSQTPSNKVTEKGKYVELRCDPISGHTALYWYRQSLGQGPEFLIYFQGTGAADDSGLPNDRFFAVRPEGSVSTLKIQRTERGDSAVYLCASSLRDSSTDTQYFGPGTRLTVL.

The rearrangement joins TRBV5-6 to TRBJ2-1, with 9 bases aligning to TRBD2. Looked up from germline, CDR1 is SGHDT and CDR2 is YYEEEE. There are 19 residues in the CDR3. Losses at the gene ends were 3 bases for V and 0 bases for J; bases not matched to a gene: 13. CDR3 residues: CASSWDVSGGPSSYNEQFF. The CDR3, as DNA: TGTGCCAGCAGCTGGGACGTCAGCGGGGGGCCGAGCTCCTACAATGAGCAGTTCTTC. The entire variable domain, with the rest obtained from reference TRBV5-6 and TRBJ2-1, is as follows: DAGVTQSPTHLIKTRGQQVTLRCSPKSGHDTVSWYQQALGQGPQFIFQYYEEEERQRGNFPDRFSGHQFPNYSSELNVNALLLGDSALYLCASSWDVSGGPSSYNEQFFGPGTRLTVL.

J is TRBJ1-1 and V is TRBV18; weak D call: TRBD1 (6 bases). Germline assignment: CDR1 KGHSH and CDR2 LQKENI. The length of the CDR3 is 12 residues. The ends were cut back, 4 bases at V and 10 bases at J, with 13 bases in the middle. In DNA form, the CDR3 reads TGTGCCAGCTCACAACCCCCAGGGGTAGCTTTCTTT. Amino acid sequence: CASSQPPGVAFF. Using reference TRBV18 and TRBJ1-1 for the parts outside the CDR3, the full variable domain is NAGVMQNPRHLVRRRGQEARLRCSPMKGHSHVYWYRQLPEEGLKFMVYLQKENIIDESGMPKERFSAEFPKEGPSILRIQQVVRGDSAAYFCASSQPPGVAFFGQGTRLTVV.

This clone was detected once. The chain is built from TRBV5-1 and TRBJ1-2, with D perhaps TRBD1 (5 bases). This CDR3 has 14 residues. V was shortened by 4 bases and J by 6 bases, with 16 bases between the two germline ends. CDR1 and CDR2 (germline): SGHRS, YFSETQ. The CDR3, as DNA: TGCGCCAGCAGCGTGACAGTGGGATCGAATGGCTACACCTTC. It yields the protein CASSVTVGSNGYTF.

This clone appeared once. The V gene is TRBV29-1, the J gene TRBJ1-1; D unresolved. CDR1 is SQVTM and CDR2 is ANQGSEA in the germline V gene. This CDR3 is 13 amino acids long. With 6 bases removed from V and 0 bases from J, the gap between germline ends came to 11 bases. The CDR3 sequence: CSVATIMNTEAFF. CDR3 nucleotide sequence: TGCAGCGTGGCGACTATAATGAACACTGAAGCTTTCTTT. The full variable domain, completed using reference TRBV29-1 and TRBJ1-1, is SAVISQKPSRDICQRGTSLTIQCQVDSQVTMMFWYRQQPGQSLTLIATANQGSEATYESGFVIDKFPISRPNLTFSTLTVSNMSPEDSSIYLCSVATIMNTEAFFGQGTRLTVV.

The V call is TRBV15, the J call TRBJ1-5; 8 nucleotides match TRBD1. Unmatched junction bases numbered 7, after V lost 8 bases and J lost 4 bases. CDR3 length equals 14 residues. Germline V gene sequence: CDR1 LNHNV, CDR2 YYDKDF (reference sequence). The CDR3 spells CATALTGGNQPQHF. The CDR3 bases are TGTGCCACCGCCCTTACAGGGGGGAATCAGCCCCAGCATTTT.

The chain employs TRBV5-1 and TRBJ1-2, with D uncertain. The ends were cut back, 0 bases at V and 5 bases at J, with 14 bases in the middle. Germline V lookup: CDR1 SGHRS, CDR2 YFSETQ. CDR3 length equals 15 residues. The CDR3 loop is CASSLGGRGGYGYTF. CDR3 nucleotides: TGCGCCAGCAGCTTGGGCGGTAGAGGAGGATATGGCTACACCTTC. The entire variable domain, with the rest obtained from reference TRBV5-1 and TRBJ1-2, is as follows: KAGVTQTPRYLIKTRGQQVTLSCSPISGHRSVSWYQQTPGQGLQFLFEYFSETQRNKGNFPGRFSGRQFSNSRSEMNVSTLELGDSALYLCASSLGGRGGYGYTFGSGTRLTVV.

This clone appeared a single time. The chain carries TRBV9 and TRBJ2-7; TRBD2 agrees at 8 bases. The CDR3 consists of 16 residues. CDR1 is SGDLS and CDR2 is YYNGEE in the germline V gene. The ends lost 4 bases at V and 1 base at J; junction bases unmatched: 10. In DNA, the CDR3 is TGTGCCAGCAGCCCTCATGGGGGACTAGAGTCCTACGAGCAGTACTTC. It encodes CASSPHGGLESYEQYF.

This clone was picked up a small number of times. The V call is TRBV7-9, the J call TRBJ1-4, with 9 bases that match TRBD1. With V trimmed by 4 bases and J by 6 bases, 6 bases remained unmatched. This CDR3 has 15 amino acids. The germline CDR1 and CDR2 sequences are SEHNR and FQNEAQ (reference sequence). The CDR3 coding sequence is TGTGCCAGCAGCTCCTACAGGGGGCGGGATGAAAAACTGTTTTTT. Translated: CASSSYRGRDEKLFF.

The chain employs TRBV6-1 and TRBJ2-3, with TRBD2 identical over 8 bases. The germline CDR1 and CDR2 sequences are MNHNS and SASEGT. The CDR3 is 19 residues long. Trimming at V came to 2 bases and at J to 4 bases, leaving 17 bases not matched to a gene. The CDR3 sequence is CASSEPSGGRGGPADTQYF. The CDR3 DNA is TGTGCCAGCAGTGAACCCTCGGGTGGTCGGGGGGGGCCGGCAGATACGCAGTATTTT.

This chain uses TRBV4-3 with TRBJ2-7; 7 bases align to TRBD2. V lost 4 bases and J lost 3; bases outside the gene matches: 6. Germline CDR1 reads LGHNA; CDR2 reads YSLEER. CDR3 length equals 14 residues. The CDR3 nucleotides are TGCGCCAGCAGCCCAGGAGGCGGGGGCTACGAGCAGTACTTC. Translation gives CASSPGGGGYEQYF.

The chain is built from TRBV5-6 and TRBJ1-1, with a tentative D call TRBD1 (5 bases). The V and J ends lost 3 bases and 5 bases respectively, with 17 bases between them. The CDR3 has 15 amino acids. The germline gives CDR1 SGHDT, CDR2 YYEEEE. Written as DNA, the CDR3 is TGTGCCAGCAGCTGGAGGGACGATGGGGCGACTGAAGCTTTCTTT. Translation: CASSWRDDGATEAFF.

The chain links TRBV7-8 to TRBJ2-3; TRBD2 aligns across 8 bases. With 6 bases clipped from V and 2 bases from J, the junction kept 7 bases outside the gene matches. Germline V CDR1 and CDR2: SGHVS, FQNEAQ. The CDR3 sequence is 15 residues long. Here the CDR3 reads CASSISGTDTDTQYF. The CDR3 DNA sequence: TGTGCCAGCAGTATTAGCGGGACGGACACAGATACGCAGTATTTT.

V is TRBV7-9 and J is TRBJ1-3; D gene uncertain. The CDR3 is 13 amino acids. Trimming left V 3 bases short and J 0 bases short, with 3 bases between. Per germline, CDR1 SEHNR and CDR2 FQNEAQ (reference sequence). The CDR3 DNA follows: TGTGCCAGCAGCTTGAGCTCTGGAAACACCATATATTTT. It encodes CASSLSSGNTIYF.